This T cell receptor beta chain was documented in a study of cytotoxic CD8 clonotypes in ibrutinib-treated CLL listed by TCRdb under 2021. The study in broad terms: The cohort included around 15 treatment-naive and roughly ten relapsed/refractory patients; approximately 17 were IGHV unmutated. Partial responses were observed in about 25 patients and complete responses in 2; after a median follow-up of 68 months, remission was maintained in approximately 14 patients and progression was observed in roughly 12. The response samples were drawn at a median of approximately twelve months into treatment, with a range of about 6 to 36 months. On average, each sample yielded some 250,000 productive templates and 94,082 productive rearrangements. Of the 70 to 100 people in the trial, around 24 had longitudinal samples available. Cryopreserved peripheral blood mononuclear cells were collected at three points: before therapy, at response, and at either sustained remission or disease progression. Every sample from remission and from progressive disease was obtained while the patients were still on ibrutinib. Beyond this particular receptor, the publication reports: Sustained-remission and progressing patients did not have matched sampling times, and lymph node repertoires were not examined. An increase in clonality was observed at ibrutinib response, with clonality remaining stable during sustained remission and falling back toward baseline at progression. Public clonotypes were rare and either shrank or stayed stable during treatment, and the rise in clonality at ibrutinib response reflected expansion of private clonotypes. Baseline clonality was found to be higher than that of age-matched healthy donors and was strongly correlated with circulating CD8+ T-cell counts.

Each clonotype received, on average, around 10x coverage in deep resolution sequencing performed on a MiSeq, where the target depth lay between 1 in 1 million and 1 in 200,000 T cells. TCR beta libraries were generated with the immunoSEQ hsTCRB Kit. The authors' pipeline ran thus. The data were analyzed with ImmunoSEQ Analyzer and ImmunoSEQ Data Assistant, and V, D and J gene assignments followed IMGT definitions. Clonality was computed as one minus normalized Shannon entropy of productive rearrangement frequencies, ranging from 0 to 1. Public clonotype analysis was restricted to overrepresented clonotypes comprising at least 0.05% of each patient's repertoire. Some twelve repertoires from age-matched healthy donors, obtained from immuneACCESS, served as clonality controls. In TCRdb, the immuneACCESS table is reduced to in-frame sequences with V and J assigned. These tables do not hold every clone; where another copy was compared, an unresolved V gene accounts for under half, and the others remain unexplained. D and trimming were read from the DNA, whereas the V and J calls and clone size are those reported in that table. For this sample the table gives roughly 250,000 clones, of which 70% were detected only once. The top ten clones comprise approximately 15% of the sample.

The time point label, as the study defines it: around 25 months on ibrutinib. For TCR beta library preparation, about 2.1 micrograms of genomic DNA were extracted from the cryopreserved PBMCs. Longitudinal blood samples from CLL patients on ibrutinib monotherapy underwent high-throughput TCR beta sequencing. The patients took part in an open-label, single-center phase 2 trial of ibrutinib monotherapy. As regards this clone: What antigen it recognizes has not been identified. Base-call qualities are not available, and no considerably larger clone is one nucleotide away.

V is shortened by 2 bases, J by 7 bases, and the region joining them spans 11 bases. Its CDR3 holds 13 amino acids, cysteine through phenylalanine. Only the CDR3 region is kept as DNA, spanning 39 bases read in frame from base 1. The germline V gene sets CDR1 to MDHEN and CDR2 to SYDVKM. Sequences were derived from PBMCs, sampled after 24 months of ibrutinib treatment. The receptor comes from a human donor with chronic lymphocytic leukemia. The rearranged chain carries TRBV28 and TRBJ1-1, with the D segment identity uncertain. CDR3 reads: CASSLAGRYEAFF. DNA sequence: TGTGCCAGCAGTTTAGCAGGCCGATATGAAGCTTTCTTT.